This T cell receptor beta chain appears in the sequencing data of a study of blood T cell repertoires in COVID-19. Background on the study: There were acute and convalescent COVID-19 samples, and they came from the United States, Italy and Spain.

The study drew participants aged roughly 18 to 95 years from approximately 25 US areas. Cohort assignment relied on participant-reported clinical history. CDR3 length: 15 amino acids. Germline V gene sequence: CDR1 SGHTA, CDR2 FQGNSA. After removal of 6 bases from V and 2 bases from J, the junction contained 8 bases not matched to a gene. TCRdb keeps only in-frame clones here, not all; method: immunoSEQ multiplex PCR. The sample carries 150,000 to 200,000 clones, over 75% recorded once. The receptor comes from a man aged 50-60 years who had recovered from COVID-19. V usage is TRBV7-2 and J usage is TRBJ2-7, with 9 bases matching TRBD2. The sample taken for sequencing was PBMCs or T cells enriched from blood (not recorded which). Here the CDR3 DNA reads TGTGCCAGCAGTAACAGCGGGGGGTTGGCCTACGAGCAGTACTTC. Its translation: CASSNSGGLAYEQYF.